The 24 T cell receptor beta chains in this list originate from one sample, sequenced in a study of Ad26.COV2.S vaccination and SARS-CoV-2 variants. Measured with immunoSEQ multiplex PCR; TCRdb has only the in-frame clones, and not every one. The sample includes 500,000 or so clones, approximately 89% of them seen just once. As to treatment: some 19 received Ad26.COV2.S at low or high dose, single or two shots; several received placebo; per-sample allocation not given. It was on day 63 after the first vaccine or placebo injection that samples were taken. The starting material was peripheral blood, obtained in a trial of Ad26.COV2.S vaccine versus placebo. Every receptor here comes from a person between 18 and 60 years old who received the Ad26.COV2.S COVID-19 vaccine or a placebo.

This sequence joins TRBV5-1 and TRBJ1-3, with D unclear. The length of the CDR3 is 15 residues. In germline, CDR1 is SGHRS, CDR2 YFSETQ. V dropped 0 bases and J dropped 0 bases, with 7 bases sitting between them. CDR3 in amino acids: CASSLDGGSGNTIYF. CDR3 DNA: TGCGCCAGCAGCTTGGACGGCGGCTCTGGAAACACCATATATTTT.

This clone was detected only a few times. This chain uses TRBV11-2 with TRBJ1-5; D is undetermined. CDR3 size: 13 residues. The germline V gene encodes CDR1 SGHAT and CDR2 FQNNGV. Trimming pared 4 bases from V and 5 bases from J, leaving 9 bases between. The DNA for the CDR3 is TGTGCCAGCAGCTACCAACGGGATCAGCCCCAGCATTTT. Translated: CASSYQRDQPQHF.

The J gene is TRBJ2-5, the V gene TRBV6-5; 9 bases map to TRBD2. Unmatched junction bases numbered 5, after V lost 8 bases and J lost 4 bases. CDR3 length: 13 residues. Looked up from germline, CDR1 is MNHEY and CDR2 is SVGAGI. In DNA, the CDR3 is TGTGCCAGCTGCTGGACTAGCGTAGAGACCCAGTACTTC. Its translation: CASCWTSVETQYF.

This chain joins TRBV4-3 and TRBJ1-4, with D possibly TRBD1 on 5 matching bases. V gave up 1 base and J gave up 8 bases, with 17 bases separating them. Per germline, CDR1 LGHNA and CDR2 YSLEER. The CDR3 sequence is 16 residues long. CDR3 protein: CASSQGVQVQGEKLFF. The CDR3 DNA reads TGCGCCAGCAGCCAAGGGGTACAGGTCCAGGGCGAAAAACTGTTTTTT.

This rearrangement joins TRBV29-1 to TRBJ1-1; possibly TRBD1 for D (6 bases). The CDR3 has 12 residues. Germline lookup yields CDR1 SQVTM and CDR2 ANQGSEA. The V and J ends lost 4 bases and 7 bases respectively, with 13 bases between them. In DNA, the CDR3 is TGCAGCGTTGGGGGGGCGACAGTTGAAGCTTTCTTT. Amino acid sequence: CSVGGATVEAFF.

The chain uses TRBV13 and TRBJ1-1; D is uncertain. CDR1 is PRHDT, CDR2 FYEKMQ, per germline (reference sequence). The CDR3 consists of 13 residues. V lost 1 base to trimming and J lost 1 base, with 4 bases between them. In DNA form, the CDR3 reads TGTGCCAGCAGCTTAGCGCCGAACACTGAAGCTTTCTTT. This gives the protein CASSLAPNTEAFF.

The count of this clone is one. The gene calls are TRBV30 and TRBJ2-2; 8 bases match TRBD1. After removal of 6 bases from V and 0 bases from J, the junction contained 6 bases not matched to a gene. Germline CDR1 and CDR2: GTSNPN and SVGIG (reference sequence). CDR3 length: 15 residues. The CDR3 spells CACSPGQANTGELFF. Written as DNA, the CDR3 is TGTGCCTGTAGTCCGGGACAGGCGAACACCGGGGAGCTGTTTTTT.

The table lists this clone with a count of one. This rearrangement joins TRBV12-3 or TRBV12-4 to TRBJ2-7, with D possibly matching TRBD1 (6 bases). CDR3 size: 13 residues. The V gene lost 5 bases and the J gene lost 2 bases, with 10 bases spanning the gap. The CDR3 spells CASSPQGTYEQYV. The CDR3 DNA reads TGTGCCAGCAGTCCACAGGGAACCTACGAGCAGTACGTC.

The V call is TRBV28, the J call TRBJ2-7, with 8 bases that match TRBD1. J gave up 0 bases and V 5 bases, and 15 bases lay outside the gene matches. Germline CDR1 reads MDHEN; CDR2 reads SYDVKM. The CDR3 has 18 residues. The CDR3 DNA is TGTGCCAGCAGTCGGACAGGGTGGCTCCGTAAAAGCTCCTACGAGCAGTACGTC. Translating it yields CASSRTGWLRKSSYEQYV.

The rearrangement uses TRBV9 and TRBJ1-6; the D gene is possibly TRBD1 (5 bases). Trimming stripped 4 bases from V and 9 bases from J, with 14 bases between. Looked up from germline, CDR1 is SGDLS and CDR2 is YYNGEE. The CDR3 is 14 amino acids. The CDR3 region has the DNA TGTGCCAGCAGCTTCACCCTTGGGGGTTCACCCCTCCACTTT. Its translation is CASSFTLGGSPLHF. The whole variable domain, filled in from reference TRBV9 and TRBJ1-6, reads DSGVTQTPKHLITATGQRVTLRCSPRSGDLSVYWYQQSLDQGLQFLIQYYNGEERAKGNILERFSAQQFPDLHSELNLSSLELGDSALYFCASSFTLGGSPLHFGNGTRLTVT.

This rearrangement joins TRBV7-9 to TRBJ2-1, with a weak D call TRBD1 (6 bases). Germline values: CDR1 SEHNR, CDR2 FQNEAQ (reference sequence). Trimming left V 5 bases short and J 7 bases short, with 18 bases between. The CDR3 consists of 15 residues. The CDR3 here is CASSPTGTLENEQFF. The CDR3 bases are TGTGCCAGCAGCCCTACCGGGACATTGGAAAATGAGCAGTTCTTC.

This chain's CDR3 is CAISASGTGTAYEQYV. The CDR3 coding sequence is TGTGCCATCAGTGCCTCCGGGACAGGGACCGCCTACGAGCAGTACGTC. The rearrangement links TRBV10-3 to TRBJ2-7, with 9 bases lining up with TRBD1. This CDR3 is 16 amino acids long. V lost 4 bases and J lost 2; bases outside the gene matches: 9. Per the germline V gene, CDR1 is ENHRY and CDR2 is SYGVKD.

This chain connects TRBV2 to TRBJ2-1; D is unresolved. The CDR3 has 14 residues. The germline gives CDR1 SNHLY, CDR2 FYNNEI. Trimming stripped 4 bases from V and 1 base from J, with 8 bases between. CDR3: CASSGVGSYNEQFF. The CDR3 coding sequence is TGTGCCAGCAGTGGAGTAGGGTCCTACAATGAGCAGTTCTTC.

The rearrangement uses TRBV19 and TRBJ2-6; D gene uncertain. V shed 10 bases and J shed 0 bases, with 16 bases lying between them. This CDR3 spans 16 amino acids. The germline V gene has CDR1 LNHDA and CDR2 SQIVND (reference sequence). Here the CDR3 reads CATRTPQASGANVLTF. The CDR3 coding sequence is TGTGCCACCCGGACCCCTCAAGCCTCTGGGGCCAACGTCCTGACTTTC.

The chain employs TRBV15 and TRBJ2-5, with D hard to call. The CDR3 length is 13 residues. V was shortened by 1 base and J by 5 bases, with 8 bases between the two germline ends. Germline V gene data show CDR1 as LNHNV and CDR2 as YYDKDF (reference sequence). In DNA, the CDR3 is TGTGCCACCAGCAGAGTAATTCAGGAGACCCAGTACTTC. It is translated as CATSRVIQETQYF.

This clone was counted once. The rearrangement links TRBV6-6 to TRBJ1-2, with D hard to call. V lost 7 bases and J 1 base, leaving 13 bases between the germline ends. The CDR3 spans 14 residues. Germline lookup yields CDR1 MNHNY and CDR2 SVGAGI (reference sequence). The CDR3 protein is CASIWEPFNYGYTF. CDR3 sequence (DNA): TGTGCCAGCATTTGGGAGCCTTTTAACTATGGCTACACCTTC.

The chain carries TRBV7-2 and TRBJ2-1; D is possibly TRBD2 (5 bases). The V and J ends lost 0 bases and 1 base respectively, with 7 bases between them. Germline loops: CDR1 SGHTA, CDR2 FQGNSA. The CDR3 is 15 residues long. This CDR3 reads CASSLASDSYNEQFF. In nucleotides, the CDR3 is TGTGCCAGCAGCTTAGCTAGCGATTCCTACAATGAGCAGTTCTTC. Full variable domain (remainder filled in from reference TRBV7-2 and TRBJ2-1): GAGVSQSPSNKVTEKGKDVELRCDPISGHTALYWYRQSLGQGLEFLIYFQGNSAPDKSGLPSDRFSAERTGGSVSTLTIQRTQQEDSAVYLCASSLASDSYNEQFFGPGTRLTVL.

The chain employs TRBV2 and TRBJ2-6, with no clear D. This CDR3 has 13 amino acids. Trimming stripped 6 bases from V and 4 bases from J, with 7 bases between. Per germline, CDR1 SNHLY and CDR2 FYNNEI. The CDR3 nucleotides read TGTGCCAGCAGCCTATACGGGGCCAACGTCCTGACTTTC. Translated, it gives CASSLYGANVLTF.

As for this clone: A junction end diverges from the germline sequence, so it may reflect a read error. The chain links TRBV5-8 to TRBJ2-3; the D is unclear. The CDR3 has 8 residues. Germline V gene data show CDR1 as SGHTS and CDR2 as YDEGEE. For the CDR3, the DNA is TGTGCCAGCAGCTTCGGCCGTTTT. Translated: CASSFGRF.

For the CDR3, the DNA is TGTGCCAGCAGCTTAAGGCTGCTGAACACTGAAGCTTTCTTT. Translation: CASSLRLLNTEAFF. V usage is TRBV7-9 and J usage is TRBJ1-1; D gene ambiguous. V lost 2 bases, J lost 0 bases, and 7 bases lay in between. This CDR3 spans 14 amino acids. Germline-derived CDR1 and CDR2 are SEHNR and FQNEAQ (reference sequence). Looking up the rest from reference TRBV7-9 and TRBJ1-1 gives the full variable domain: DTGVSQNPRHKITKRGQNVTFRCDPISEHNRLYWYRQTLGQGPEFLTYFQNEAQLEKSRLLSDRFSAERPKGSFSTLEIQRTEQGDSAMYLCASSLRLLNTEAFFGQGTRLTVV.

As concerns this clone: One end of the junction is discordant with germline, which a read error may explain. V usage is TRBV7-7 and J usage is TRBJ2-5; 10 bases align to TRBD2. Germline V lookup: CDR1 SSHAT, CDR2 FNYEAQ (reference sequence). CDR3 length: 18 amino acids. CDR3 sequence: CASSLGSVLAGKGETQYF. The DNA for the CDR3 is TGTGCTAGCAGCTTAGGATCGGTACTAGCGGGAAAAGGGGAGACCCAGTACTTC.

The V gene is TRBV5-4, the J gene TRBJ1-6, with D tentatively TRBD1 (5 bases). There are 13 residues in the CDR3. Per the germline V gene, CDR1 is SGHNT and CDR2 is YYREEE (reference sequence). With 0 bases removed from V and 7 bases from J, the gap between germline ends came to 5 bases. The CDR3 bases are TGTGCCAGCAGCTTGGGACAGAATTCACCCCTCCACTTT. Its protein is CASSLGQNSPLHF. Supplemented by reference TRBV5-4 and TRBJ1-6, the full variable domain reads ETGVTQSPTHLIKTRGQQVTLRCSSQSGHNTVSWYQQALGQGPQFIFQYYREEENGRGNFPPRFSGLQFPNYSSELNVNALELDDSALYLCASSLGQNSPLHFGNGTRLTVT.

This clone was recorded only once. The chain couples TRBV28 to TRBJ1-1, with D possibly being TRBD1 (5 bases). This CDR3 is built from 14 residues. V shed 7 bases and J shed 4 bases, with 16 bases lying between them. Germline V CDR1 and CDR2: MDHEN, SYDVKM. In nucleotides, the CDR3 is TGTGCCAGCACCCTTTTCGAGAGGGGCACTGAAGCTTTCTTT. Encoded protein: CASTLFERGTEAFF.

The chain is built from TRBV27 and TRBJ1-1; maybe TRBD1 (5 bases). Trimming shortened V by 6 bases and J by 5 bases, and 19 bases separated the two germline ends. The CDR3 contains 15 residues. Germline CDR1 is MNHEY and CDR2 is SMNVEV (reference sequence). The CDR3 DNA is TGTGCCAGCAGCTTAGGGCCCAGGGTAACTACTGAAGCTTTCTTT. Translated: CASSLGPRVTTEAFF.